These T cell receptor beta chains were read from a single sample in a study of cytomegalovirus exposure and HLA in healthy donors. Assay used: immunoSEQ multiplex PCR; TCRdb lists only in-frame clones, some missing. The table records roughly 130,000 clones, roughly 78% of them present only once. Source material: PBMCs. The receptors here all came from a man aged 25 to 45 in good health and CMV-seronegative. Each CDR3 is given with its conserved first and last residue. D genes are given only for firm matches. Clone size, where shown, is once, few, many, or a class for clones that have expanded.

clone size	V gene	D gene	J gene	CDR3 DNA	CDR3 protein
-	TRBV13	TRBD2	TRBJ2-5	TGTGCCAGCAGCTTAGAGACTAGCGGGAGGGCCGAGGAGACCCAGTACTTC	CASSLETSGRAEETQYF
-	TRBV29-1	-	TRBJ1-2	TGCAGCTTGGGGGGAGGGCCTTTGGATGGCTACACCTTC	CSLGGGPLDGYTF
-	TRBV5-1	-	TRBJ1-3	TGCGCCAGCAGCTTGGGCAGCTCTGGAAACACCATATATTTT	CASSLGSSGNTIYF
-	TRBV11-3	TRBD1	TRBJ1-2	TGTGCCAGCAGCCGGGGACAGGGCATATCAGATGGCTACACCTTC	CASSRGQGISDGYTF
once	TRBV7-2	-	TRBJ2-7	TGTGCCAGCAGCCCCCCTCCGAGAAACGAGCAGTACTTC	CASSPPPRNEQYF
-	TRBV6-5	TRBD1	TRBJ1-6	TGTGCCAGCAGTGACAGGGATAATTCACCCCTCCACTTT	CASSDRDNSPLHF
-	TRBV7-9	TRBD2	TRBJ2-1	TGTGCCAGCAGCTTAGCGGGACTAGCGGTTAATGAGCAGTTCTTC	CASSLAGLAVNEQFF
-	TRBV29-1	-	TRBJ1-1	TGCAGCGTTGCTGAGACGGGGAACACTGAAGCTTTCTTT	CSVAETGNTEAFF
-	TRBV5-1	-	TRBJ1-3	TGCGCCAGCGCCCCACAAGGCGGCTCTGGAAACACCATATATTTT	CASAPQGGSGNTIYF
-	TRBV30	-	TRBJ1-6	TGTGCCTGGAGTAGGGGGTCACCCCTCCACTTT	CAWSRGSPLHF
few	TRBV14	-	TRBJ2-6	TGTGCCAGCAGCCAAGCTCTGGGGGCCAACGTCCTGACTTTC	CASSQALGANVLTF
-	TRBV28	TRBD1	TRBJ1-1	TGTGCCAGCAGTCAGACAGGGGGCCGGAACACTGAAGCTTTCTTT	CASSQTGGRNTEAFF
-	TRBV5-1	TRBD1	TRBJ2-2	TGCGCCAGCAGCGGGGACAGGTCGGACACCGGGGAGCTGTTTTTT	CASSGDRSDTGELFF
-	TRBV7-9	-	TRBJ1-1	TGTGCCAGCAGCTTAGTTGCAGGAAACACTGAAGCTTTCTTT	CASSLVAGNTEAFF
-	TRBV7-6	-	TRBJ2-6	TGTGCCAGCAGCCCAGGGGCTGGGGCCAACGTCCTGACTTTC	CASSPGAGANVLTF
few	TRBV7-8	-	TRBJ1-1	TGTGCCAGCAGCTTAGATCTGGTCAGGAACACTGAAGCTTTCTTT	CASSLDLVRNTEAFF
-	TRBV5-1	TRBD1	TRBJ2-4	TGCGCCAGCAGCTTAATTGGACAGGGGATTCCGGGCATTCAGTACTTC	CASSLIGQGIPGIQYF
-	TRBV5-1	-	TRBJ2-7	TGCGCCAGCAGCTTGGAGGGGACAAGAATCTACGAGCAGTACTTC	CASSLEGTRIYEQYF
-	TRBV15	-	TRBJ2-7	TGTGCCACCAGCAGAGGCAGGGGAGCGGACGAGCAGTACTTC	CATSRGRGADEQYF
few	TRBV29-1	-	TRBJ2-3	TGCAGCGTCGCAACTTCTAGCACAGATACGCAGTATTTT	CSVATSSTDTQYF
few	TRBV7-9	TRBD1	TRBJ2-7	TGTGCCAGCAGCCCCCGGACAGGGGGGCGCGAGCAGTACTTC	CASSPRTGGREQYF
few	TRBV10-2	-	TRBJ1-5	TGCGCCAGCAAGGAGGACCTGAATAGCAATCAGCCCCAGCATTTT	CASKEDLNSNQPQHF
-	TRBV5-4	-	TRBJ2-7	TGTGCCAGCAGCTACCAAGCGGCAACCTACGAGCAGTACTTC	CASSYQAATYEQYF
-	TRBV18	TRBD1	TRBJ1-1	TGTGCCAGCTCACCACCCCAGGGGGCTGGCACTGAAGCTTTCTTT	CASSPPQGAGTEAFF
-	TRBV11-3	TRBD1	TRBJ2-2	TGTGCCAGCAGCTTAGTTCAGGGGGCGAACACCGGGGAGCTGTTTTTT	CASSLVQGANTGELFF
-	TRBV5-6	TRBD2	TRBJ2-1	TGTGCCAGCAGCTTGGCCAACCTGCGGGAGGGCCGCGGGGCTGAGCAGTTCTTC	CASSLANLREGRGAEQFF
-	TRBV2	-	TRBJ1-2	TGTGCCAGCAGTGAAGGACAGCCCTATGGCTACCCCTTC	CASSEGQPYGYPF
-	TRBV29-1	-	TRBJ1-5	TGCAGCGTTGGTGGCGGGAACAAGGATCAGCCCCAGCATTTT	CSVGGGNKDQPQHF
-	TRBV9	-	TRBJ2-1	TGTGCCAGCAGCGACCCGCCGGGAGAGCCTTACAATGAGCAGTTCTTC	CASSDPPGEPYNEQFF
-	TRBV6-5	-	TRBJ2-3	TGTGCCAGCAAGGTTGGCGGGCCCCAAACTACGCAGTATTTT	CASKVGGPQTTQYF
-	TRBV9	-	TRBJ1-1	TGTGCCAGCAGCGTAGATGAGGGGACTGCGTTGACTGAAGCTTTCTTT	CASSVDEGTALTEAFF
-	TRBV5-1	TRBD2	TRBJ2-2	TGCGCCAGCAGCTGGACTAGCGGGAGACAAGGGGAGCTGTTTTTT	CASSWTSGRQGELFF
-	TRBV28	-	TRBJ1-6	TGTGCCAGCATCACGATTCGGGGGACCCATAATTCACCCCTCCACTTT	CASITIRGTHNSPLHF
-	TRBV28	TRBD1	TRBJ1-2	TGTGCCAGCAGTTCCGGACAGGGGCGAAACTATGGCTACACCTTC	CASSSGQGRNYGYTF
few	TRBV6-5	-	TRBJ2-7	TGTGCCAGCAGAACCCAGGGGTTCGTATCCTACGAGCAGTACTTC	CASRTQGFVSYEQYF
-	TRBV14	-	TRBJ1-2	TGTGCCAGCAGCCAAGATCACAGCTATGGCTACACCTTC	CASSQDHSYGYTF
-	TRBV19	TRBD1	TRBJ2-7	TGTGCCAGTAGTATTAGTCAGGGGGCGAAGGAGCAGTACTTC	CASSISQGAKEQYF
-	TRBV4-2	TRBD1	TRBJ1-5	TGTGCCAGCAGCCAAGATCCGGGGCAGGGGGCGTATCCGAGGAATCAGCCCCAGCATTTT	CASSQDPGQGAYPRNQPQHF
-	TRBV7-2	-	TRBJ2-1	TGTGCCAGCAGCTTTTCGACAGGAGTAATGTTCTTC	CASSFSTGVMFF
-	TRBV4-1	TRBD1	TRBJ1-1	TGCGCCAGCAGCATGGGACAGCCCATGAACACTGAAGCTTTCTTT	CASSMGQPMNTEAFF
-	TRBV28	-	TRBJ2-1	TGTGCCAGCAGGTCGGGACAAAACAATGAGCAGTTCTTC	CASRSGQNNEQFF
once	TRBV7-3	-	TRBJ1-1	TGTGCCAGCAGCACGACAGCGTACACTGAAGCTTTCTTT	CASSTTAYTEAFF
few	TRBV7-6	-	TRBJ2-7	TGTGCCAGCAGCTTATACGGGAGCTCCTACGAGCAGTACTTC	CASSLYGSSYEQYF
few	TRBV7-6	-	TRBJ2-3	TGTGCCAGCAGCCAGAAACTAGATTCATCAGATACGCAGTATTTT	CASSQKLDSSDTQYF
-	TRBV18	-	TRBJ1-1	TGTGCCAGCTCACCACGAGCGGACACTGAAGCTTTCTTT	CASSPRADTEAFF
-	TRBV6-1	TRBD1	TRBJ2-7	TGTGCCAGCAGACCGGGACAGGGGTACCACGAGCAGTACTTC	CASRPGQGYHEQYF
-	TRBV29-1	TRBD1	TRBJ1-4	TGCAGCATCCGATGGAAACAGGGGGGTAAACTGTTTTTT	CSIRWKQGGKLFF
-	TRBV10-3	TRBD2	TRBJ2-7	TGTGCCATCAGTGGGACTAGCGGGAGTTCTTACGAGCAGTACTTC	CAISGTSGSSYEQYF
-	TRBV29-1	-	TRBJ2-7	TGCAGCGCCCAGGACAGAACCTACGAGCAGTACTTC	CSAQDRTYEQYF